Following are 22 T cell receptor beta chains from one sample sequenced in a study of response to subunit inactivated influenza vaccine. Each CDR3 protein is one row after TCRdb ran MiXCR on the RT-PCR reads. This sample has roughly 500,000 distinct CDR3 sequences, with roughly 27% found just once. The sequenced sample was CD4+ T cells sorted from PBMCs, obtained roughly 5 days after vaccination. The receptors come from a man aged 45-65 years who received an inactivated influenza vaccine.

This clonotype has more than one count but fewer than ten. The genes are TRBV28 and TRBJ2-5; D possibly uses TRBD1 or TRBD2 (5 bases each). CDR1 is MDHEN and CDR2 is SYDVKM in the germline V gene. This CDR3 has 17 amino acids. Trimming took off 6 bases at V and 5 bases at J, with 25 bases between the two ends. CDR3 sequence reads: CASRPSVLWGSEETQYF. The CDR3 nucleotides are TGTGCCAGCAGGCCGTCCGTATTATGGGGGTCGGAGGAGACCCAGTACTTC.

This clonotype was detected only a few times. CDR3 in DNA: TGCAGTGCTAGACTTCTGGGACAGGGGGCGGCGGGCACTGAAGCTTTCTTT. Its translation: CSARLLGQGAAGTEAFF. The chain has TRBV20-1 and TRBJ1-1; 12 bases align to TRBD1. The J segment lost 4 bases and the V segment lost 2 bases, leaving 11 bases of the junction unmatched. This CDR3 contains 17 residues. From germline, CDR1 is DFQATT and CDR2 SNEGSKA (reference sequence).

The chain is built from TRBV5-1 and TRBJ1-6; no firm D call. CDR3 length: 13 residues. The germline V gene has CDR1 SGHRS and CDR2 YFSETQ. V gave up 3 bases and J gave up 9 bases, with 10 bases separating them. CDR3 loop: CASSSEVGSPLHF. As DNA, the CDR3 is TGCGCCAGCAGCTCCGAGGTGGGTTCACCCCTCCACTTT.

The J gene is TRBJ1-1, the V gene TRBV6-1; perhaps TRBD1 as D (5 bases). V lost 7 bases to trimming and J lost 0 bases, with 9 bases between them. The CDR3 runs to 13 residues. Per germline, CDR1 MNHNS and CDR2 SASEGT. The DNA of the CDR3 is TGTGCCAGCAAGGAGACAGTGAACACTGAAGCTTTCTTT. This gives the protein CASKETVNTEAFF.

CDR3 in amino acids: CAISESLVTQYF. CDR3 DNA: TGTGCCATCAGTGAGAGTCTGGTTACGCAGTATTTT. The chain employs TRBV10-3 and TRBJ2-3; D ambiguous. The CDR3 is made up of 12 amino acids. Germline lookup yields CDR1 ENHRY and CDR2 SYGVKD. Trimming removed 2 bases from V and 8 bases from J, with 8 bases in between.

The rearrangement links TRBV13 to TRBJ2-1; 8 bases agree with TRBD2. The V segment lost 7 bases and the J segment 9 bases; nucleotides outside the gene matches: 8. Germline V gives CDR1 PRHDT, CDR2 FYEKMQ (reference sequence). The length of the CDR3 is 13 residues. CDR3: CASIGGRLGEQFF. DNA for the CDR3: TGTGCCAGCATTGGCGGGAGGCTAGGTGAGCAGTTCTTC.

The CDR3 bases are TGTGCCAGCAGCTTAGCGCTCGCCTCCTACGAGCAGTACTTC. Translated: CASSLALASYEQYF. The chain has TRBV7-2 and TRBJ2-7; D is undetermined. V was clipped by 0 bases and J by 0 bases, with 6 bases between them. The germline gives CDR1 SGHTA, CDR2 FQGNSA. The CDR3 has 14 residues.

This clonotype has only a few counts. This sequence joins TRBV3-1 and TRBJ2-1; D perhaps matches TRBD2 (6 bases). Looked up from germline, CDR1 is LGHDT and CDR2 is YNNKEL (reference sequence). The CDR3 extends over 13 amino acids. The germline V and J ends were trimmed by 7 bases and 7 bases, with 14 bases remaining between them. The CDR3 loop reads CASTLPGRNEQFF. CDR3 nucleotide sequence: TGTGCCAGCACTCTACCCGGGAGAAATGAGCAGTTCTTC.

This clonotype was counted a few times. The gene calls are TRBV20-1 and TRBJ2-1, with TRBD1 matching over 7 bases. Trimming cost V 4 bases and J 6 bases; bases outside gene matches: 3. In germline, CDR1 is DFQATT, CDR2 SNEGSKA (reference sequence). This CDR3 is 12 amino acids long. This CDR3 reads CSANYRGNEQFF. In DNA, the CDR3 is TGCAGTGCTAATTACAGGGGCAATGAGCAGTTCTTC.

This chain joins TRBV12-3 or TRBV12-4 and TRBJ2-7; 14 nucleotides align to TRBD2. V lost 8 bases and J lost 0; bases outside the gene matches: 12. This CDR3 is built from 18 residues. For the CDR3, the DNA is TGTGCCAGCTCACTAGGACTAGCGGGAGGCCCTAGCTCCTACGAGCAGTACTTC. Encoded protein: CASSLGLAGGPSSYEQYF.

J is TRBJ2-3 and V is TRBV29-1; possibly TRBD1 or TRBD2 for D (6 bases each). V lost 8 bases, J lost 2 bases, and 14 bases lay in between. The CDR3 is made up of 13 amino acids. CDR1 is SQVTM and CDR2 is ANQGSEA in the germline V gene. The CDR3 coding sequence is TGCAGCTCAACGGGGGCGGCCACAGATACGCAGTATTTT. As protein: CSSTGAATDTQYF.

V usage is TRBV19 and J usage is TRBJ2-1; D ambiguous. The CDR3 spans 12 residues. Per germline, CDR1 LNHDA and CDR2 SQIVND (reference sequence). Trimming removed 3 bases from V and 7 bases from J, with 7 bases in between. The CDR3 spells CASSIPQNEQFF. The CDR3 bases are TGTGCCAGTAGTATCCCCCAGAATGAGCAGTTCTTC.

The gene calls are TRBV6-1 and TRBJ1-1; D is unresolved. Germline values: CDR1 MNHNS, CDR2 SASEGT. This CDR3 is built from 13 residues. With 4 bases removed from V and 0 bases from J, the gap between germline ends came to 6 bases. The CDR3 region is CASSGNLNTEAFF. In DNA, the CDR3 is TGTGCCAGCAGTGGTAACTTGAACACTGAAGCTTTCTTT.

A few counts support this clonotype. The J gene is TRBJ1-5, the V gene TRBV28, with TRBD1 matching 7 bases. Looked up from germline, CDR1 is MDHEN and CDR2 is SYDVKM. The CDR3 has 15 residues. The J segment lost 3 bases and the V segment lost 6 bases, leaving 8 bases of the junction unmatched. The CDR3 nucleotides read TGTGCCAGCAGCCCTAGACAGGGCGTCAATCAGCCCCAGCATTTT. Its protein is CASSPRQGVNQPQHF.

This clonotype showed up many times. The chain joins TRBV20-1 to TRBJ2-6; D might be TRBD1 (5 bases). This CDR3 comprises 14 residues. Trimming cost V 4 bases and J 1 base, with 8 bases left between them. Germline lookup yields CDR1 DFQATT and CDR2 SNEGSKA (reference sequence). DNA for the CDR3: TGCAGTGCTACCCCAGGGTCTGGGGCCAACGTCCTGACTTTC. Amino acids: CSATPGSGANVLTF.

This chain's CDR3 is CASSLTRSGEQFF. The DNA for the CDR3 is TGTGCCAGCAGTTTGACGAGATCCGGTGAGCAGTTCTTC. V is TRBV27 and J is TRBJ2-1; no reliable D call. CDR1 and CDR2 (germline): MNHEY, SMNVEV (reference sequence). The V gene lost 3 bases and the J gene lost 9 bases, with 12 bases spanning the gap. This CDR3 has 13 amino acids.

The rearrangement links TRBV7-2 to TRBJ2-3; 9 bases are a match to TRBD2. CDR1 is SGHTA and CDR2 is FQGNSA in the germline V gene. This CDR3 comprises 16 residues. With 1 base clipped from V and 7 bases from J, the junction kept 9 bases outside the gene matches. This CDR3 reads CASSLGRGGEPHTQYF. The CDR3 DNA follows: TGTGCCAGCAGCTTAGGGCGGGGGGGCGAACCACATACGCAGTATTTT.

This clonotype was recorded a few times. The chain links TRBV12-3 or TRBV12-4 to TRBJ1-6; D call uncertain. The CDR3 consists of 15 residues. The V and J ends lost 2 bases and 0 bases respectively, with 5 bases between them. DNA for the CDR3: TGTGCCAGCAGTTTACGGAGCTCCTATAATTCACCCCTCCACTTT. Translated, it gives CASSLRSSYNSPLHF.

This clonotype came up a few times. The J gene is TRBJ2-4, the V gene TRBV5-1; D is tentatively TRBD1 or TRBD2 (5 bases each). CDR1 is SGHRS, CDR2 YFSETQ, per germline. This CDR3 is built from 14 residues. The V and J ends lost 0 bases and 4 bases respectively, with 8 bases between them. The CDR3: CASSLGDGKNIQYF. The CDR3 nucleotides read TGCGCCAGCAGCTTGGGGGACGGGAAAAACATTCAGTACTTC.

This sequence joins TRBV19 and TRBJ2-3, with TRBD2 matching over 7 bases. This CDR3 is 13 amino acids long. CDR1 is LNHDA, CDR2 SQIVND, per germline (reference sequence). Germline trimming cut 8 bases from V and 2 bases from J; bases unmatched to any gene: 4. This chain's CDR3 is CASRLAATDTQYF. CDR3 nucleotides: TGTGCCAGTCGTCTAGCGGCCACAGATACGCAGTATTTT.

This chain joins TRBV4-3 and TRBJ2-1; 7 bases line up with TRBD2. Germline CDR1 LGHNA, CDR2 YSLEER. The CDR3 totals 17 residues. The trim removed 0 bases at V and 7 bases at J, leaving 12 bases unmatched. The CDR3 nucleotides read TGCGCCAGCAGCCAAGATTCGCGGGGGTTAGTTAGGAATGAGCAGTTCTTC. Its protein product is CASSQDSRGLVRNEQFF.

The chain is built from TRBV7-2 and TRBJ2-7; D possibly corresponds to TRBD1 (6 bases). V was clipped by 1 base and J by 2 bases, with 12 bases between them. CDR3 length: 15 amino acids. Germline V gives CDR1 SGHTA, CDR2 FQGNSA. The CDR3 protein is CASSLGLDSAYEQYF. As DNA, the CDR3 is TGTGCCAGCAGCTTAGGGCTGGACAGTGCCTACGAGCAGTACTTC.